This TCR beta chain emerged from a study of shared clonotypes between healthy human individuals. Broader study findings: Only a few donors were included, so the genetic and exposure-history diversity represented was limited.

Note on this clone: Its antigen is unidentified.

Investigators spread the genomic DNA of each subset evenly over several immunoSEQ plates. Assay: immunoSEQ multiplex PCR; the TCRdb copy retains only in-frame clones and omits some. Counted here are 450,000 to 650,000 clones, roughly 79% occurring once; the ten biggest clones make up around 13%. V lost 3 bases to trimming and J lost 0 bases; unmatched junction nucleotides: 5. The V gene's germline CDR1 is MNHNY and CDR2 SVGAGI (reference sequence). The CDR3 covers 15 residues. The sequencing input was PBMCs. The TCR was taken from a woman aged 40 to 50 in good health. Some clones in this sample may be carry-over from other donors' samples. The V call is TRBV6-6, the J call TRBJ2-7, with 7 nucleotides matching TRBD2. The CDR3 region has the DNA TGTGCCAGCAGTTATAACGGCGGGAGCTCCTACGAGCAGTACTTC. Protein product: CASSYNGGSSYEQYF.